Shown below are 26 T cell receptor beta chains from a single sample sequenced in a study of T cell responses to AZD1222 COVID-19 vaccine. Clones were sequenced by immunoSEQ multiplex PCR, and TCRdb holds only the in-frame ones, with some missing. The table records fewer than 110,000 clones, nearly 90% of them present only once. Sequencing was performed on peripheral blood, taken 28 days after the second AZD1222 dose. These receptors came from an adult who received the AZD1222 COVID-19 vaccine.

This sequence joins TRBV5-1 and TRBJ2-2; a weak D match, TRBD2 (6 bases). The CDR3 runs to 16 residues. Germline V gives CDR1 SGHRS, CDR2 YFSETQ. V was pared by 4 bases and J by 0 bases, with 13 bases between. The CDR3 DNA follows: TGCGCCAGCAGCCTAACTAGCCGGGCGAACACCGGGGAGCTGTTTTTT. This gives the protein CASSLTSRANTGELFF.

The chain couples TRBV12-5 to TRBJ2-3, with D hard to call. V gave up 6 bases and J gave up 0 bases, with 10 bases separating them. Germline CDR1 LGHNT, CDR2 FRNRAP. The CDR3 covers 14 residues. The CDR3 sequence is CASGPTPSTDTQYF. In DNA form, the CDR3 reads TGTGCTAGTGGCCCTACTCCTAGCACAGATACGCAGTATTTT.

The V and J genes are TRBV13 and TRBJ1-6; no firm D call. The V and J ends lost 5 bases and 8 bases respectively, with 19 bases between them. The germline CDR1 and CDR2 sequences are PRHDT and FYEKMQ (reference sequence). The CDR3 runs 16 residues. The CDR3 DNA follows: TGTGCCAGCAGCGCCCTTGAGGCGACTGGGGATTCACCCCTCCACTTT. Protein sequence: CASSALEATGDSPLHF. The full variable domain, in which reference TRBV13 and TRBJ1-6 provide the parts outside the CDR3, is AAGVIQSPRHLIKEKRETATLKCYPIPRHDTVYWYQQGPGQDPQFLISFYEKMQSDKGSIPDRFSAQQFSDYHSELNMSSLELGDSALYFCASSALEATGDSPLHFGNGTRLTVT.

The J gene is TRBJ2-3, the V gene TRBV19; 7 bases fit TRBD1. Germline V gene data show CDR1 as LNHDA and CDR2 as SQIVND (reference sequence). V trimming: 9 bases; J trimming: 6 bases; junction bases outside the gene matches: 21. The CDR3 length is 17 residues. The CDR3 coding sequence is TGTGCCAGCAGACCCTCCCCTTCCCGAGGGGGCTGGGATACGCAGTATTTT. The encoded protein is CASRPSPSRGGWDTQYF.

The CDR3 protein is CASTGLAEAFF. CDR3 bases: TGTGCCAGCACAGGGCTCGCTGAAGCTTTCTTT. The V call is TRBV2, the J call TRBJ1-1; weak D call: TRBD1 (5 bases). CDR3 length: 11 amino acids. CDR1 and CDR2 (germline): SNHLY, FYNNEI. V lost 7 bases, J lost 6 bases, and 9 bases lay in between.

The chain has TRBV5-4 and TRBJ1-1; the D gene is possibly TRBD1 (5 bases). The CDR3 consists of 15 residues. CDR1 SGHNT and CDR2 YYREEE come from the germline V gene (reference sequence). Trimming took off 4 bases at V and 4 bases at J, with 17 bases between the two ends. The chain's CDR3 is CASSGSGTEGTEAFF. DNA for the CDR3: TGTGCCAGCAGCGGATCCGGGACGGAAGGCACTGAAGCTTTCTTT.

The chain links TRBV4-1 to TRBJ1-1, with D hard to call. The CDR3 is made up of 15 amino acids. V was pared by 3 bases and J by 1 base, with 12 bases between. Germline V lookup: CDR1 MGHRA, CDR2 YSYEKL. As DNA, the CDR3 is TGCGCCAGCAGCCATGCCCCCAGACAGAACACTGAAGCTTTCTTT. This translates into CASSHAPRQNTEAFF.

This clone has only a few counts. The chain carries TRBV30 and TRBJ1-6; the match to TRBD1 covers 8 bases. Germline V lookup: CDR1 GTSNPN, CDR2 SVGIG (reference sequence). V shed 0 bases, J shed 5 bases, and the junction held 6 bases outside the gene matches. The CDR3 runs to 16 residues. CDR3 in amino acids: CAWSVSRGPNNSPLHF. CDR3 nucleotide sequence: TGTGCCTGGAGTGTGTCCAGGGGGCCAAATAATTCACCCCTCCACTTT.

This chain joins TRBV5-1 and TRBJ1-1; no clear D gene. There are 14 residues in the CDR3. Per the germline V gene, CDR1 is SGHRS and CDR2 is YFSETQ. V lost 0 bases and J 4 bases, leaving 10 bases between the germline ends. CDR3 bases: TGCGCCAGCAGCTTGGATGGGTTCCCCACTGAAGCTTTCTTT. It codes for CASSLDGFPTEAFF. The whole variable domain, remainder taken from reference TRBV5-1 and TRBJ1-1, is KAGVTQTPRYLIKTRGQQVTLSCSPISGHRSVSWYQQTPGQGLQFLFEYFSETQRNKGNFPGRFSGRQFSNSRSEMNVSTLELGDSALYLCASSLDGFPTEAFFGQGTRLTVV.

The CDR3 loop reads CSASRSLHSNTEAFF. The DNA for the CDR3 is TGCAGTGCTAGTCGGTCGCTCCATTCGAACACTGAAGCTTTCTTT. The chain employs TRBV20-1 and TRBJ1-1; no definite D call. V lost 3 bases and J 1 base, leaving 15 bases between the germline ends. Germline CDR1 is DFQATT and CDR2 is SNEGSKA (reference sequence). The CDR3 extends over 15 amino acids.

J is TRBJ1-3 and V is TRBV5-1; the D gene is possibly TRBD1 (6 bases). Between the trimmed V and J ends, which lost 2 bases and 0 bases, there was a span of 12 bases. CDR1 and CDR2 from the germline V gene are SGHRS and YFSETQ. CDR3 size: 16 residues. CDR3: CASSLNTGFSGNTIYF. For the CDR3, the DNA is TGCGCCAGCAGCTTAAACACAGGGTTCTCTGGAAACACCATATATTTT.

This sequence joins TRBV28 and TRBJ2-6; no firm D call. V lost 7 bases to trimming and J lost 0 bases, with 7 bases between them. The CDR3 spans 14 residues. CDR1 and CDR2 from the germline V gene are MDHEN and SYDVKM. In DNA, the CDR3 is TGTGCCAGCACCTACCACTCTGGGGCCAACGTCCTGACTTTC. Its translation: CASTYHSGANVLTF.

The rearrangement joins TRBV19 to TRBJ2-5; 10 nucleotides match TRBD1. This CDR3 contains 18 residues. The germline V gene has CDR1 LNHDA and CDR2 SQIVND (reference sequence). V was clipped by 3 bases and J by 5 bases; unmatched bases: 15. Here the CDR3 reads CASSIGPIGTGESETQYF. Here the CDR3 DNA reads TGTGCCAGTAGTATCGGACCCATAGGGACAGGGGAGTCGGAGACCCAGTACTTC.

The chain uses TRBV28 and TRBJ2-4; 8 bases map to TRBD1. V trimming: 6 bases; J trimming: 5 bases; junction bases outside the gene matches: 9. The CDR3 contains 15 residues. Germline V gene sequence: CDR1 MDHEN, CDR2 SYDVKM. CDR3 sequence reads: CASRQGAFFQNIQYF. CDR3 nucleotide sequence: TGTGCCAGCAGGCAGGGGGCGTTTTTCCAAAACATTCAGTACTTC. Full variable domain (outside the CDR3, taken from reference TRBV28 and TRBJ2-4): DVKVTQSSRYLVKRTGEKVFLECVQDMDHENMFWYRQDPGLGLRLIYFSYDVKMKEKGDIPEGYSVSREKKERFSLILESASTNQTSMYLCASRQGAFFQNIQYFGAGTRLSVL.

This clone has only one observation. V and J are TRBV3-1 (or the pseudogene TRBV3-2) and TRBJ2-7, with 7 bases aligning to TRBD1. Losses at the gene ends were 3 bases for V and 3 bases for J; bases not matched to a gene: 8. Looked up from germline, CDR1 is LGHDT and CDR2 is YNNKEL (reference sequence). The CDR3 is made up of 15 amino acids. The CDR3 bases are TGTGCCAGCAGCCAGCTAGGGGGCGCCCGCTACGAGCAGTACTTC. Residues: CASSQLGGARYEQYF.

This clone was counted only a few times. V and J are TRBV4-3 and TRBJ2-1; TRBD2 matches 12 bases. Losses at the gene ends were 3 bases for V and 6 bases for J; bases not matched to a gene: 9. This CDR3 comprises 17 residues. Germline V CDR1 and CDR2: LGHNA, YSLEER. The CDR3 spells CASSQTPSGGAFNEQFF. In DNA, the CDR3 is TGCGCCAGCAGCCAGACTCCTAGCGGGGGGGCTTTCAATGAGCAGTTCTTC.

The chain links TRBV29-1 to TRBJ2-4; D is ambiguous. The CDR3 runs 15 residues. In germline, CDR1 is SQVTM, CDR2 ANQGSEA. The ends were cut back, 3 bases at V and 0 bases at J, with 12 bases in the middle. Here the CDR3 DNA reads TGCAGCGTTGAGCTGGTACAGCTAGCCAAAAACATTCAGTACTTC. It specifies CSVELVQLAKNIQYF.

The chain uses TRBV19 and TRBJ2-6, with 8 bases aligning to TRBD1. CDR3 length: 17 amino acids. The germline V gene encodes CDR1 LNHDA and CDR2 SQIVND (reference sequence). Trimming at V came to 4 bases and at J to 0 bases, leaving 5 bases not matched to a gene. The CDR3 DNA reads TGTGCCAGTAGTAGGGACAGGCATAGCTCTGGGGCCAACGTCCTGACTTTC. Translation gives CASSRDRHSSGANVLTF. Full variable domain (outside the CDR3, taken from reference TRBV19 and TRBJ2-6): DGGITQSPKYLFRKEGQNVTLSCEQNLNHDAMYWYRQDPGQGLRLIYYSQIVNDFQKGDIAEGYSVSREKKESFPLTVTSAQKNPTAFYLCASSRDRHSSGANVLTFGAGSRLTVL.

The CDR3 coding sequence is TGTGCCAGCAGCTTAGCTTCCGCAGGGGGCGACGAGCAGTACTTC. Its translation is CASSLASAGGDEQYF. The chain is built from TRBV7-9 and TRBJ2-7; 8 bases fit TRBD1. Germline trimming cut 0 bases from V and 5 bases from J; bases unmatched to any gene: 6. The CDR3 has 15 residues. Germline V gene data show CDR1 as SEHNR and CDR2 as FQNEAQ (reference sequence).

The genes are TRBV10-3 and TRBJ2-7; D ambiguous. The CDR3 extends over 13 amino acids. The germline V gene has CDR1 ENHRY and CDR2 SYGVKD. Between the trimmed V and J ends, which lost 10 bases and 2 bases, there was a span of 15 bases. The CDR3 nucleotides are TGTGCCACCAAAATCGACACCACCTACGAGCAGTACTTC. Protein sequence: CATKIDTTYEQYF.

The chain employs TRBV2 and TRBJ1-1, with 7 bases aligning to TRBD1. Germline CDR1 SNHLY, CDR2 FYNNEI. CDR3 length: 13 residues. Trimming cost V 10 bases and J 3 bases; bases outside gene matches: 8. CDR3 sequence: CATPDRTDTEAFF. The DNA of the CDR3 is TGTGCCACCCCGGACAGGACGGACACTGAAGCTTTCTTT.

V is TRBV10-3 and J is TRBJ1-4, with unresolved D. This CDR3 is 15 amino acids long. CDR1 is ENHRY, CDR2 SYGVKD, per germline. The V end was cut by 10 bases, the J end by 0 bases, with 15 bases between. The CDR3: CATARAEATNEKLFF. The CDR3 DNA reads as TGTGCCACCGCTCGGGCAGAAGCAACTAATGAAAAACTGTTTTTT.

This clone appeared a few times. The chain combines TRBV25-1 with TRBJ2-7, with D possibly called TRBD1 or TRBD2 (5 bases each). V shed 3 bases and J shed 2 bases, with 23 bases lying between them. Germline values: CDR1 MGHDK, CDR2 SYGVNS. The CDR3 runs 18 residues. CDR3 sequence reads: CASSDLDSAPGNTYEQYF. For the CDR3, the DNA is TGTGCCAGCAGTGATCTCGACAGTGCCCCGGGGAACACCTACGAGCAGTACTTC.

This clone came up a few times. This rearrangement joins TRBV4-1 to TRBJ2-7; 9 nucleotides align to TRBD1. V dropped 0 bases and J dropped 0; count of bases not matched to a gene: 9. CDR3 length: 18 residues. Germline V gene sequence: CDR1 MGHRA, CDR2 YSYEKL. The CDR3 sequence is CASSQEWTGALSSYEQYF. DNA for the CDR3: TGCGCCAGCAGCCAAGAATGGACAGGGGCCTTGAGCTCCTACGAGCAGTACTTC.

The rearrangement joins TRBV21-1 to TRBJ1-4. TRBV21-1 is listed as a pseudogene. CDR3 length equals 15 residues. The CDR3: CASSKAGRLSEKLFF. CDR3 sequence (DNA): TGTGCCAGCAGCAAGGCCGGGCGGTTGAGTGAAAAACTGTTTTTT.

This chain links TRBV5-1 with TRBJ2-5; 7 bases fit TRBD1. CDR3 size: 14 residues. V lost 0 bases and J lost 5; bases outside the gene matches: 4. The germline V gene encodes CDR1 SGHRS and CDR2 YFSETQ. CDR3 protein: CASSLGQGGETQYF. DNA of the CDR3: TGCGCCAGCAGCTTGGGACAGGGCGGGGAGACCCAGTACTTC.